This T cell receptor beta chain was retrieved from a study of vaccination effects on CD4 cells after COVID-19 (dated by TCRdb to the early 2020s). About the study as a whole: Across the study, the median time from the second dose to post-vaccine sampling was 72 days (range 14 to 241). SARS-CoV-2 spike-specific CD4+ TCR repertoires were compared before and after mRNA vaccination in COVID-19 convalescent patients and in infection-naive vaccine recipients. In the study, cultures from other donors were sequenced using the Oncomine TCR Beta short-read assay on an Illumina iSeq 100. A total of 10 COVID-19 convalescent patients and a few SARS-CoV-2-naive healthy vaccine recipients were included in the full study.

Results and caveats for the whole study, not just this receptor: Among healthy vaccine recipients, nearly all vaccine-induced clones were SARS-CoV-2 mono-reactive, and just 1 of 255 was cross-reactive with common cold coronaviruses. The study was limited by a small number of convalescent patients and lacked early post-infection timepoints. At late post-vaccination timepoints, both infection-induced and vaccine-induced clones showed marked clonal contraction, consistent with waning T cell responses.

There are 15 amino acids in the CDR3, from cysteine to phenylalanine inclusive. Solely the CDR3 DNA is kept, with 45 bases framed from the first base. Sequences LNHDA (CDR1) and SQIVND (CDR2) are obtained from the germline V gene (reference sequence). The germline V end is reduced by 4 bases and the J end by 7 bases; junction bases left unmatched: 11. The ViraFEST assay stimulated PBMC with viral peptide pools and then used TCR sequencing to identify antigen-specific CD4+ T cell clonotypes by expansion. After around 10 days of culture, CD4+ T cells were isolated with the EasySep CD4+ T cell isolation kit. Each participant received two doses of an mRNA SARS-CoV-2 vaccine, either BNT162b2 or mRNA-1273. The absence of prior SARS-CoV-2 infection in healthy vaccine recipients was confirmed by negative nucleocapsid antibodies before and after vaccination. Some 2.2 million PBMC per well were cultured in IMDM with around 5% human AB serum, 10 IU/ml IL-2 and gentamicin, plus 10 ug/ml peptides. On days 3 and 7, half of the culture medium was replaced with fresh IL-2-containing medium. Unless otherwise noted, each peptide stimulation condition was cultured in triplicate wells. PBMC were separated from whole blood using Ficoll-Paque Plus gradient centrifugation and were then either cryopreserved at -140C or used fresh. The overlapping peptide pools covered the spike proteins of SARS-CoV-2 as well as those of the common cold coronaviruses HCoV-NL63, HCoV-OC43 and HCoV-229E. The QIAamp micro DNA kit was used to extract genomic DNA from the cultured CD4+ T cells.

Comment on this clone: Its antigen is currently not known. Base qualities are missing; no much larger clone stands one base away.

The library relied on the immunoSEQ multiplex PCR assay. DNA from the CD4+ T cells that had been cultured and isolated underwent TCR beta CDR3 sequencing. From the authors' description of their analysis: Non-productive TCR sequences were removed and reads were trimmed to the CDR3 region, keeping CDR3s of at least 7 amino acids. Antigen-specific clonotypes were identified using the MANAFEST web app by comparison of expansion in peptide wells against reference cultures. To be called positive, a clone needed expansion at FDR<0.05 compared with the reference and with all other wells, an odds ratio greater than 5, and a frequency greater than 0.1% in two replicate wells. A clonotype was called cross-reactive if it was significantly expanded both in SARS-CoV-2 spike wells and in at least one common cold coronavirus spike condition. CDR3 similarity was assessed by Levenshtein distance with the stringdist R package, and unrooted trees were built with ape in R 3.6.1. TCRdb took over this immuneACCESS table, retaining in-frame rearrangements with V and J assigned. Such tables are incomplete; in checked studies, under half of the missing clones stem from an unresolved V gene, and the remainder is unexplained. Clone size and V and J calls were adopted from that table, with D and trimming inferred from the DNA. This sample is represented by approximately 70,000 clones; less than 80% of them were singletons. Jointly, the top ten make up 0.85% to 1% of the sample.

This TCR was recovered from a human donor who received a COVID-19 vaccine. Recombination joined TRBV19 with TRBJ1-2; 8 bases in the junction line up with TRBD1. The sample consisted of CD4+ T cells from PBMCs cultured with HCoV-OC43 spike peptides, taken after COVID-19 vaccination. In light of the paper, this sample's cell subset or site label describes: HCoV-OC43 spike overlapping peptide pool stimulation. CDR3 reads: CASSKSDREGSGYTF. In nucleotide form, the sequence is TGTGCCAGTAGTAAATCGGACAGGGAGGGTTCTGGCTACACCTTC. With all but the CDR3 taken from the reference TRBV19 and TRBJ1-2 genes, the full variable domain is: DGGITQSPKYLFRKEGQNVTLSCEQNLNHDAMYWYRQDPGQGLRLIYYSQIVNDFQKGDIAEGYSVSREKKESFPLTVTSAQKNPTAFYLCASSKSDREGSGYTFGSGTRLTVV.